The present T cell receptor beta chain was sequenced within a study of technical replicates of blood from a handful of donors. Germline-derived CDR1 and CDR2 are MNHEY and SMNVEV (reference sequence). J gave up 2 bases and V 6 bases, and 7 bases lay outside the gene matches. The CDR3 loop spans 15 amino acids. Assay used: immunoSEQ multiplex PCR; TCRdb lists only in-frame clones, some missing. This repertoire shows about 81,000 clones, 70% to 90% found once; its top ten account for around 3.9%. The chain links TRBV27 to TRBJ2-5; 9 bases line up with TRBD1. The sequencing input was PBMCs. The sequence was obtained from a human donor in good health. Some clones in this sample may be carry-over from other donors' samples. The CDR3 loop reads CASRYGQGPQETQYF. In DNA, the CDR3 is TGTGCCAGCAGATATGGACAGGGGCCACAAGAGACCCAGTACTTC.